This T cell receptor (beta chain) was retrieved from a study of long-term antiretroviral therapy in people with HIV. Study information: It was about a decade before the 2015 immediate-ART recommendation that the earliest samples were taken.

General study results and limits: Pre-ART-expanded clones dominated the repertoire at all time points. Documentation of ART adherence, viral resistance or therapy changes was absent.

With survey level as its setting, the immunoSEQ assay was v3.0. Only in-frame clones appear in the TCRdb table, and some are missing; sequencing was by immunoSEQ multiplex PCR. The sample yields about 33,000 clones, more than 60% seen once. No donor had fewer than one pre-ART PBMC sample or fewer than two post-ART PBMC samples. CDR1 and CDR2 (germline): SGHTA, FQGTGA. Deletions cut 2 bases from V and 6 bases from J, with 17 bases between. The CDR3 sequence is 15 residues long. This clone was observed a single time. Its antigen is still unknown. The genes are TRBV7-3 and TRBJ2-7; possibly TRBD1 or TRBD2 for D (6 bases each). The specimen was unsorted PBMCs, collected 2 years after starting antiretroviral therapy. This TCR was recovered from a woman in her forties or fifties with HIV. CDR3 residues: CASSLEGGLLPEQYF. CDR3 nucleotides: TGTGCCAGCAGCTTAGAAGGGGGACTCCTCCCCGAGCAGTACTTC.